The 2 T cell receptor beta chains in this list originate from one sample, sequenced in a study of T-cell reconstitution after alpha-beta-depleted transplantation in children. During its preparation, the TCRbeta library received unique molecular identifiers. TCRdb itself ran the PCR reads through MiXCR, one entry per CDR3 protein. This table holds some 640,000 distinct CDR3 sequences, around a sixth found once. Sequencing was performed on PBMCs from the stem cell graft donor, taken from the stem cell graft. The source of these receptors is a human donor who donated a stem cell graft to a child with acute myeloid leukemia.

This sequence joins TRBV12-3 or TRBV12-4 and TRBJ2-5; D remains ambiguous. V gave up 3 bases and J gave up 0 bases, with 14 bases separating them. CDR3 length: 16 residues. The CDR3 coding sequence is TGTGCCAGCAGTTTTTTTCCCCCTGGGGACCAAGAGACCCAGTACTTC. It yields the protein CASSFFPPGDQETQYF.

The V gene is TRBV28, the J gene TRBJ2-7; D may correspond to TRBD1 or TRBD2 (5 bases each). V lost 2 bases and J lost 2, with 16 bases in between. The CDR3 loop spans 16 amino acids. CDR1 is MDHEN, CDR2 SYDVKM, per germline. CDR3 sequence reads: CASSLRGPTSPYEQYV. CDR3 nucleotide sequence: TGTGCCAGCAGTTTACGGGGCCCCACTAGTCCCTACGAGCAGTACGTC.